Each of the 5 T cell receptor beta chains below was sequenced from the same sample in a study of blood T cell repertoires in COVID-19. This table comes from immunoSEQ multiplex PCR, and its TCRdb copy is limited to in-frame clones, with some not included. The sample has hundreds of thousands of clones; approximately 85% are singletons. The sequenced sample was peripheral blood. The receptor set was obtained from a man aged 50 to 60 with active or convalescent COVID-19.

This rearrangement joins TRBV7-9 to TRBJ2-5; D gene uncertain. The CDR3 runs 14 residues. Trimming removed 1 base at V and 3 bases at J, with 9 bases between. Germline CDR1 SEHNR, CDR2 FQNEAQ (reference sequence). The CDR3, as DNA: TGTGCCAGCAGCTTAGTTCATCCAGAAGAGACCCAGTACTTC. It yields the protein CASSLVHPEETQYF. Full variable domain (remainder filled in from reference TRBV7-9 and TRBJ2-5): DTGVSQNPRHKITKRGQNVTFRCDPISEHNRLYWYRQTLGQGPEFLTYFQNEAQLEKSRLLSDRFSAERPKGSFSTLEIQRTEQGDSAMYLCASSLVHPEETQYFGPGTRLLVL.

The rearrangement links TRBV2 to TRBJ1-2; a weak D match, TRBD1 (6 bases). The germline V gene encodes CDR1 SNHLY and CDR2 FYNNEI. The ends were cut back, 4 bases at V and 4 bases at J, with 19 bases in the middle. This CDR3 region has 16 residues. The CDR3 DNA follows: TGTGCCAGCAGTGTTACCCAGGGGTCGATGTCCTATGGCTACACCTTC. This codes for CASSVTQGSMSYGYTF.

V usage is TRBV12-5 and J usage is TRBJ1-5; tentative D call: TRBD1 (6 bases). Trimming removed 4 bases from V and 0 bases from J, with 19 bases in between. This CDR3 region has 18 residues. CDR1 LGHNT and CDR2 FRNRAP come from the germline V gene. The CDR3 sequence is CASGSTNTGIYSNQPQHF. The CDR3 region has the DNA TGTGCTAGTGGTTCCACAAACACAGGGATTTATAGCAATCAGCCCCAGCATTTT.

The genes are TRBV29-1 and TRBJ1-2; D is uncertain. Per germline, CDR1 SQVTM and CDR2 ANQGSEA. V lost 4 bases to trimming and J lost 3 bases, with 9 bases between them. The CDR3 spans 12 residues. CDR3 in DNA: TGCAGCGTTGGTCGGGAAGACTATGGCTACACCTTC. This gives the protein CSVGREDYGYTF. The whole variable domain, remainder taken from reference TRBV29-1 and TRBJ1-2, is SAVISQKPSRDICQRGTSLTIQCQVDSQVTMMFWYRQQPGQSLTLIATANQGSEATYESGFVIDKFPISRPNLTFSTLTVSNMSPEDSSIYLCSVGREDYGYTFGSGTRLTVV.

This chain connects TRBV19 to TRBJ1-5, with 12 bases identical to TRBD1. The germline V gene has CDR1 LNHDA and CDR2 SQIVND (reference sequence). The CDR3 covers 17 residues. V lost 9 bases and J lost 5; bases outside the gene matches: 14. The CDR3 bases are TGTGCCAGCACCCCCCGGGGACAGGGGGCGCGGTATCAGCCCCAGCATTTT. This encodes CASTPRGQGARYQPQHF.